This TCR beta chain was sequenced for a study of shared clonotypes between healthy human individuals. Per the germline V gene, CDR1 is MNHEY and CDR2 is SMNVEV (reference sequence). There are 16 residues in the CDR3. V was pared by 0 bases and J by 2 bases, with 8 bases between. Only CD45RO-negative cells positively selected for CCR7 counted as naive CD8 cells, so terminally differentiated effector memory CD45RA+ cells were excluded. Sequenced by immunoSEQ multiplex PCR; TCRdb stores in-frame clones only, minus some. The sample carries around 2,000,000 clones, about 95% recorded once. A remark on this clone: Within the sample, other DNA sequences also encode this same CDR3.

The material sequenced was naive CD8+ T cells sorted from blood. The chain links TRBV27 to TRBJ2-6; the D gene is possibly TRBD1 (6 bases). This TCR was sampled from a man aged 18 to 35 in good health. CDR3 sequence reads: CASSLSAGAGANVLTF. CDR3 sequence (DNA): TGTGCCAGCAGTTTATCGGCAGGGGCTGGGGCCAACGTCCTGACTTTC. Using reference TRBV27 and TRBJ2-6 for the parts outside the CDR3, the full variable domain is EAQVTQNPRYLITVTGKKLTVTCSQNMNHEYMSWYRQDPGLGLRQIYYSMNVEVTDKGDVPEGYKVSRKEKRNFPLILESPSPNQTSLYFCASSLSAGAGANVLTFGAGSRLTVL.